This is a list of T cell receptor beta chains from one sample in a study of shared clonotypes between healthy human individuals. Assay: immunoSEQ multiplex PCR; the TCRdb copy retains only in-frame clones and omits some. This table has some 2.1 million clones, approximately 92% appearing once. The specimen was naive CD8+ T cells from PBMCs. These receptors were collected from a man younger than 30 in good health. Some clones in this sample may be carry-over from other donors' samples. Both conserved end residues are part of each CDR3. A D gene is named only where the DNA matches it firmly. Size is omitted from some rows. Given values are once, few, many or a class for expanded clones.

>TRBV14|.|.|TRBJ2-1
TGTGCCAGCAGCCAAGTGTGGGGAAATGAGCAGTTCTTC
CASSQVWGNEQFF
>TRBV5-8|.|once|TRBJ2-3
TGTGCCAGCAGCTTGGGTGACACCAGCACAGATACGCAGTATTTT
CASSLGDTSTDTQYF
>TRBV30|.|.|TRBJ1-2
TGTGCCTGGACCTGGGGCGACTATGGCTACACCTTC
CAWTWGDYGYTF
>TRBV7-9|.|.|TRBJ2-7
TGTGCCAGCAGCCCACTCGGCGGGCTGGGGGAGCAGTACTTC
CASSPLGGLGEQYF
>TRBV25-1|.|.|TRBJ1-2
TGTGCCAGCAGTGAACGCGGTGCCTATGGCTACACCTTC
CASSERGAYGYTF
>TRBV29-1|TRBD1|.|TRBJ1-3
TGCAGCGTTGAATCCCCAGGGGGACGAAACACCATATATTTT
CSVESPGGRNTIYF
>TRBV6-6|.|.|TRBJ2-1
TGTGCCAGCACCAACCCGGGGGACAATGAGCAGTTCTTC
CASTNPGDNEQFF
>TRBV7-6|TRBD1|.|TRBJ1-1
TGTGCCAGCAGCTTCGGGACAGTCTTGAACACTGAAGCTTTCTTT
CASSFGTVLNTEAFF
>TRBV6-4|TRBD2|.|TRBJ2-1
TGTGCCAGCAGCAACGGACTAGCGGGAGGCAATGAGCAGTTCTTC
CASSNGLAGGNEQFF
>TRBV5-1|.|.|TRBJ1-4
TGCGCCAGCAGCTCCCGCAGAGCGGGGTCCGGGGAAAAACTGTTTTTT
CASSSRRAGSGEKLFF
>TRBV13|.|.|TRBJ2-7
TGTGCCAGCAGCTACTCTGGGTCCTACGAGCAGTACTTC
CASSYSGSYEQYF
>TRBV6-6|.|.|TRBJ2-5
TGTGCCAGCAGTTACTCTGAAAGCGGAAACCAAGAGACCCAGTACTTC
CASSYSESGNQETQYF
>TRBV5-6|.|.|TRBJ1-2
TGTGCCAGCAGCTTACAGGGCTATGGCTACACCTTC
CASSLQGYGYTF
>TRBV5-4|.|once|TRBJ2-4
TGTGCCAGCAGCTTGTACGAGACGCTAGCAAACATTCAGTACTTC
CASSLYETLANIQYF
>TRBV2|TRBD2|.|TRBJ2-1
TGTGCCAGCAGTGAATTAGCGGGAGTTCACAATGAGCAGTTCTTC
CASSELAGVHNEQFF
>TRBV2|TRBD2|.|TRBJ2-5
TGTGCCAGCAGTGAGAGGGCGGGGGAAGAGACCCAGTACTTC
CASSERAGEETQYF
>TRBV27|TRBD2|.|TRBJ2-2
TGTGCCAGCCATGGGCTAGCGGGGGTTAGCAACACCGGGGAGCTGTTTTTT
CASHGLAGVSNTGELFF
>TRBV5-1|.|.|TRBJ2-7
TGCGCCAGCAGCTTGACTAGTGCGGCCTACGAGCAGTACTTC
CASSLTSAAYEQYF
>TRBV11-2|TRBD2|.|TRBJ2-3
TGTGCCAGCGGATACTCGGGTATAGCGGGGACGCAGTATTTT
CASGYSGIAGTQYF
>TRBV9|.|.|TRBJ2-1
TGTGCCAGCAGCGTATATCAGGGGAATGAGCAGTTCTTC
CASSVYQGNEQFF
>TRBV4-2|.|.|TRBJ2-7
TGTGCCAGCAGCCCCTCCGTCGGGACCTACGAGCAGTACTTC
CASSPSVGTYEQYF
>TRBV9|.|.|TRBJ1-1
TGTGCCAGCAGCGCCAAGAGAGGGGCAAATGAAGCTTTCTTT
CASSAKRGANEAFF
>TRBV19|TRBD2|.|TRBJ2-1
TGTGCCAGTAGTATAGATCTAGCGGCGTACAATGAGCAGTTCTTC
CASSIDLAAYNEQFF
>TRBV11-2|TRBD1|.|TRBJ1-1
TGTGCCAGCAGCGCTGACAGGGGGCTTCCAAATGAAGCTTTCTTT
CASSADRGLPNEAFF
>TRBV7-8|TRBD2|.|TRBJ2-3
TGTGCCAGCAGCTTACTCCCACTAGCGGACAACTCTAGCACAGATACGCAGTATTTT
CASSLLPLADNSSTDTQYF
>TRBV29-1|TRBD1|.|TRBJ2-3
TGCAGCGTCGCCGGGACAGGAATCACAGATACGCAGTATTTT
CSVAGTGITDTQYF
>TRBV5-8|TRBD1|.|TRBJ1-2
TGTGCCAGCAGCTGGGTAGCAGGGGGCGATACGGACTATGGCTACACCTTC
CASSWVAGGDTDYGYTF
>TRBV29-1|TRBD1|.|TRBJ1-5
TGCAGCGTTGACCAGGGACAGACGATTCATTGTAGCAATCAGCCCCAGCATTTT
CSVDQGQTIHCSNQPQHF
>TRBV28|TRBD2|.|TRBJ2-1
TGTGCCAGCACCTGGCGGGGGACGGCCCTGGAGCAGTTCTTC
CASTWRGTALEQFF
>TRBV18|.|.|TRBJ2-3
TGTGCCAGCTCACCATACGACTCCACAGATACGCAGTATTTT
CASSPYDSTDTQYF
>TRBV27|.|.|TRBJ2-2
TGTGCCAGCAGATGGGGTGGTGGTTCCACCGGGGAGCTGTTTTTT
CASRWGGGSTGELFF
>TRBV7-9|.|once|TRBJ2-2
TGTGCCAGCAGCTTTGGGGACCCCGGGGAGCTGTTTTTT
CASSFGDPGELFF
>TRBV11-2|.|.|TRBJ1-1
TGTGCCAGCAGCCTAGATAACAGGGTACCGAACACTGAAGCTTTCTTT
CASSLDNRVPNTEAFF
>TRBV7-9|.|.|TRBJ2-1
TGTGCCAGCAGCCCCCCTGGGACTCAATACAATGAGCAGTTCTTC
CASSPPGTQYNEQFF
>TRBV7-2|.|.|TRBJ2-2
TGTGCCAGCAGCTTAGGCACCGGGGAGCTGTTTTTT
CASSLGTGELFF
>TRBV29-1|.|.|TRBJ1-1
TGCAGCGTTGTAGGGGGCACTGAAGCTTTCTTT
CSVVGGTEAFF
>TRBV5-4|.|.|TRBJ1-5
TGTGCCAGCAGCTTGGGAGGGTATAGCAATCAGCCCCAGCATTTT
CASSLGGYSNQPQHF
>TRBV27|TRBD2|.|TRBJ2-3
TGTGCCAGCAACGGACTAGCGGGCACAGATACGCAGTATTTT
CASNGLAGTDTQYF
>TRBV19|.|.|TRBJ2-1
TGTGCCAGTAGTCTACGACTAGTGGCCTACAATGAGCAGTTCTTC
CASSLRLVAYNEQFF
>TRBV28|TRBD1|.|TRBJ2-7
TGTGCCAGCTTTGACTCAGGGGGCAACGAGCAGTACTTC
CASFDSGGNEQYF
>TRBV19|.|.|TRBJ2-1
TGTGCCAGTAGTATAGCGGGGATGAATGAGCAGTTCTTC
CASSIAGMNEQFF
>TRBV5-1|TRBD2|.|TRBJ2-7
TGCGCCAGCAGCCCAGGACTAGCGGGAGGGCAGCAGTACTTC
CASSPGLAGGQQYF
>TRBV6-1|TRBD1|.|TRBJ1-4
TGTGCCAGCATCCGGGACAGGGGTAATGAAAAACTGTTTTTT
CASIRDRGNEKLFF
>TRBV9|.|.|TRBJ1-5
TGTGCCAGCAGCGTAGACGCAGGGTTTAATCAGCCCCAGCATTTT
CASSVDAGFNQPQHF
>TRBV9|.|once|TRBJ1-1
TGTGCCAGCAGCCTTAATCAGGGTTTGAACACTGAAGCTTTCTTT
CASSLNQGLNTEAFF